The clone carrying this T cell receptor (beta chain) was observed a handful of times. The target antigen is unknown. 5'-RACE, quantitative and with molecular barcodes, yielded the TCR beta libraries. TCRdb re-called the 5' RACE reads through MiXCR, storing one row per CDR3 protein. There are roughly 150,000 distinct CDR3 sequences in the sample; just over 9.5% occur only once, and about 15% lies in the top ten. The CDR3 covers 15 residues. The V gene lost 0 bases and the J gene lost 4 bases, with 12 bases spanning the gap. The germline gives CDR1 LGHNA, CDR2 YNFKEQ. The sample belongs to a study of CD8 T cells in ankylosing spondylitis. Study-wide findings and caveats: Before this, some motif variants had been reported in reactive arthritis synovial fluid and blood. In ankylosing spondylitis blood, a motif of seven to nine highly homologous TCR beta variants appeared characteristic. Disease-associated clones were CD8+ and fairly uncommon in peripheral blood.

The material sequenced was blood, either unsorted or a sorted T cell fraction (not recorded which). J is TRBJ1-2 and V is TRBV4-2; D is undetermined. The receptor's source is a female donor with ankylosing spondylitis or in good health (not recorded which). The DNA of the CDR3 is TGTGCCAGCAGCCAAGATATCGCGGTCTCCTATGGCTACACCTTC. Its protein is CASSQDIAVSYGYTF.